These 19 T cell receptor beta chains came from one sample sequenced in a study of T cell clones after liver transplantation (dated by TCRdb to the late 2010s). Interpreted using the paper, the time point label stands for: pre-transplant. The library relied on the immunoSEQ multiplex PCR assay. TCRdb carries this immuneACCESS record with in-frame sequences only. Its versions omit some clonotypes, under half of them owing to an unresolved V gene in the studies checked, with the rest unexplained. Counted in this sample were 70,000 to 80,000 clones; about 92% of them appeared once. 2.7% of the sample comes from the top ten. The sample in question was CD4+ T cells from blood, obtained before liver transplant. The source is a human donor who received a liver transplant.

The V call is TRBV28, the J call TRBJ1-5; possibly TRBD1 for D (6 bases). The germline V gene has CDR1 MDHEN and CDR2 SYDVKM. The CDR3 is 16 residues long. V shed 6 bases and J shed 2 bases, with 17 bases lying between them. CDR3 DNA: TGTGCCAGCAGCCGCCTTCATCGACAGGGCAATCAGCCCCAGCATTTT. Protein sequence: CASSRLHRQGNQPQHF.

A single count supports this clone. The chain joins TRBV27 to TRBJ2-4; no definite D call. The germline CDR1 and CDR2 sequences are MNHEY and SMNVEV (reference sequence). V was pared by 4 bases and J by 0 bases, with 10 bases between. CDR3 length: 15 residues. In nucleotides, the CDR3 is TGTGCCAGCAGTTCTGGCGCCTTAGCCAAAAACATTCAGTACTTC. Translation: CASSSGALAKNIQYF.

In nucleotides, the CDR3 is TGTGCCAGCAGGACAGGGTTCGAGCAGTACTTC. Protein sequence: CASRTGFEQYF. The chain recombines TRBV28 with TRBJ2-7, with 7 bases identical to TRBD1. The CDR3 spans 11 residues. With 6 bases clipped from V and 6 bases from J, the junction kept 2 bases outside the gene matches. Germline values: CDR1 MDHEN, CDR2 SYDVKM.

The rearrangement joins TRBV11-2 to TRBJ2-1; TRBD1 matches at 7 bases. Trimming cost V 4 bases and J 6 bases; bases outside gene matches: 12. Germline loops: CDR1 SGHAT, CDR2 FQNNGV. The CDR3 is 16 amino acids. CDR3: CASSSTTGATFNEQFF. CDR3 nucleotides: TGTGCCAGCAGCTCAACAACAGGGGCGACCTTCAATGAGCAGTTCTTC.

The chain combines TRBV4-1 with TRBJ2-3; D is uncertain. Germline CDR1 MGHRA, CDR2 YSYEKL. Trimming left V 0 bases short and J 0 bases short, with 7 bases between. CDR3 length: 15 residues. The DNA for the CDR3 is TGCGCCAGCAGCCAAGAGGGGATTAGCACAGATACGCAGTATTTT. This gives the protein CASSQEGISTDTQYF.

The chain links TRBV30 to TRBJ2-5; D is perhaps TRBD1 (5 bases). CDR1 is GTSNPN, CDR2 SVGIG, per germline (reference sequence). V dropped 2 bases and J dropped 5 bases, with 12 bases sitting between them. There are 13 residues in the CDR3. CDR3 sequence (DNA): TGTGCCTGGAGTATCCAGGGTGTCGAGACCCAGTACTTC. This codes for CAWSIQGVETQYF.

J is TRBJ1-5 and V is TRBV28; D is unclear. There are 13 residues in the CDR3. The V end was cut by 1 base, the J end by 5 bases, with 6 bases between. The germline gives CDR1 MDHEN, CDR2 SYDVKM. CDR3 sequence (DNA): TGTGCCAGCAGTTTATTGGGTCATCAGCCCCAGCATTTT. Protein product: CASSLLGHQPQHF.

V usage is TRBV9 and J usage is TRBJ2-1; D is perhaps TRBD2 (6 bases). Trimming cost V 4 bases and J 7 bases, with 15 bases left between them. The CDR3 length is 14 residues. CDR1 SGDLS and CDR2 YYNGEE come from the germline V gene. The CDR3 sequence is CASSPTGTSNEQFF. CDR3 in DNA: TGTGCCAGCAGCCCCACCGGGACTTCGAATGAGCAGTTCTTC.

Only one count was recorded for this clone. This CDR3 is CASSPSGGGTGELFF. CDR3 nucleotides: TGTGCCAGCAGCCCATCGGGGGGTGGCACCGGGGAGCTGTTTTTT. This chain links TRBV5-4 with TRBJ2-2, with 7 positions matching TRBD2. This CDR3 is built from 15 residues. With V trimmed by 4 bases and J by 4 bases, 7 bases remained unmatched. Germline assignment: CDR1 SGHNT and CDR2 YYREEE (reference sequence).

This clone was observed a single time. The chain has TRBV28 and TRBJ1-5, with D hard to call. Trimming took 3 bases from V and 5 from J, leaving 5 bases between them. This CDR3 has 12 residues. CDR1 is MDHEN and CDR2 is SYDVKM in the germline V gene. The CDR3 DNA sequence: TGTGCCAGCAGTTTTCAGGATCAGCCCCAGCATTTT. Its protein product is CASSFQDQPQHF.

J is TRBJ1-5 and V is TRBV7-8, with 9 positions matching TRBD1. Germline lookup yields CDR1 SGHVS and CDR2 FQNEAQ. The V segment lost 1 base and the J segment 3 bases; nucleotides outside the gene matches: 7. This CDR3 spans 17 amino acids. CDR3: CASSLGADRGVNQPQHF. The CDR3 DNA reads as TGTGCCAGCAGCTTAGGGGCGGACAGGGGAGTCAATCAGCCCCAGCATTTT.

J is TRBJ1-2 and V is TRBV6-1, with D perhaps matching TRBD1 (5 bases). The V gene's germline CDR1 is MNHNS and CDR2 SASEGT. CDR3 length: 15 residues. With 6 bases removed from V and 5 bases from J, the gap between germline ends came to 19 bases. The CDR3 is CASSLNPDRGYGYTF. The DNA of the CDR3 is TGTGCCAGCAGCCTCAACCCCGACAGAGGATATGGCTACACCTTC.

The rearrangement links TRBV6-6 to TRBJ2-1, with D possibly matching TRBD2 (6 bases). The CDR3 has 14 amino acids. V was clipped by 2 bases and J by 6 bases, with 11 bases between them. Germline CDR1 MNHNY, CDR2 SVGAGI (reference sequence). The CDR3, as DNA: TGTGCCAGCAGTTACGGCGGGATACTCAATGAGCAGTTCTTC. It translates to CASSYGGILNEQFF.

This clone was counted only a few times. The chain couples TRBV18 to TRBJ2-7; perhaps TRBD1 as D (5 bases). V shed 2 bases and J shed 5 bases, with 7 bases lying between them. The CDR3 extends over 12 amino acids. CDR1 KGHSH and CDR2 LQKENI come from the germline V gene. The DNA of the CDR3 is TGTGCCAGCTCACCAGCCAGGGACGAGCAGTACTTC. Translating it yields CASSPARDEQYF.

The DNA of the CDR3 is TGTGCCAGCAGTTTAATGTCAGGAGAAGCTTTCTTT. As protein: CASSLMSGEAFF. This sequence joins TRBV28 and TRBJ1-1; D remains unclear. Trimming took off 2 bases at V and 8 bases at J, with 9 bases between the two ends. The CDR3 totals 12 residues. Germline assignment: CDR1 MDHEN and CDR2 SYDVKM.

Details on this clone: A junction end diverges from the germline sequence, so it may reflect a read error. The chain recombines TRBV6-1 with TRBJ1-5; D not resolved. CDR3 length: 13 residues. Per germline, CDR1 MNHNS and CDR2 SASEGT. The CDR3 DNA is TGTGCCAGCAGTGAAGAGCGGAATCATCCCCAGCATTTT. Translated, it gives CASSEERNHPQHF.

This chain links TRBV5-4 with TRBJ1-4, with D possibly TRBD1 on 5 matching bases. Germline V gene data show CDR1 as SGHNT and CDR2 as YYREEE (reference sequence). The germline V and J ends were trimmed by 4 bases and 8 bases, with 18 bases remaining between them. The CDR3 covers 15 residues. The chain's CDR3 is CASSPGGSGGEKLFF. In nucleotides, the CDR3 is TGTGCCAGCAGCCCCGGTGGGAGCGGGGGGGAAAAACTGTTTTTT. The complete variable domain, with remaining parts taken from reference TRBV5-4 and TRBJ1-4, reads ETGVTQSPTHLIKTRGQQVTLRCSSQSGHNTVSWYQQALGQGPQFIFQYYREEENGRGNFPPRFSGLQFPNYSSELNVNALELDDSALYLCASSPGGSGGEKLFFGSGTQLSVL.

The chain employs TRBV7-9 and TRBJ2-3; D is ambiguous. Germline assignment: CDR1 SEHNR and CDR2 FQNEAQ (reference sequence). V was pared by 3 bases and J by 6 bases, with 7 bases between. This CDR3 region has 12 residues. This CDR3 reads CASSLATDTQYF. The CDR3 region has the DNA TGTGCCAGCAGCTTGGCGACCGATACGCAGTATTTT.

The V and J genes are TRBV2 and TRBJ1-1; maybe TRBD1 (6 bases). V lost 5 bases and J 1 base, leaving 8 bases between the germline ends. The germline V gene encodes CDR1 SNHLY and CDR2 FYNNEI. The CDR3 has 13 amino acids. The CDR3 DNA sequence: TGTGCCAGCAGTTTACAGGGGAACACTGAAGCTTTCTTT. As protein: CASSLQGNTEAFF.